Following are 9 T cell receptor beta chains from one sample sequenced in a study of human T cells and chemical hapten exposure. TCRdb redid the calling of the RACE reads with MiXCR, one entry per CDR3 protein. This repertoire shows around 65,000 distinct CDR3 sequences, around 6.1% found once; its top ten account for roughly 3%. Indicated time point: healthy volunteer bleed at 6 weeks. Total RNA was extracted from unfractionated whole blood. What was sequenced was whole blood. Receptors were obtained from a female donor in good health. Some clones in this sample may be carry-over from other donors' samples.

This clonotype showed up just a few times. The CDR3 loop reads CASSLEGNTQYF. The CDR3 DNA reads TGTGCCAGCAGCTTAGAGGGAAATACGCAGTATTTT. This chain uses TRBV7-8 with TRBJ2-3; D gene uncertain. CDR1 and CDR2 (germline): SGHVS, FQNEAQ. V was clipped by 1 base and J by 7 bases, with 6 bases between them. This CDR3 region has 12 residues.

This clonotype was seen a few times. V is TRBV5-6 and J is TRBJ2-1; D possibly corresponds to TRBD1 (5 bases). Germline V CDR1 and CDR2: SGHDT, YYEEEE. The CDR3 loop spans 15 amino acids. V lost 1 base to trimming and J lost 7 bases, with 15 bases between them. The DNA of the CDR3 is TGTGCCAGCAGCTTGTATCCCAGGGTAAGAAATGAGCAGTTCTTC. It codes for CASSLYPRVRNEQFF.

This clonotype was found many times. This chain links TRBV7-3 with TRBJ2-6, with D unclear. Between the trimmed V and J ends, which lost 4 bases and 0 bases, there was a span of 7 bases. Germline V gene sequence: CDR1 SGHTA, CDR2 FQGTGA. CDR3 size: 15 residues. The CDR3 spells CASSSSISGANVLTF. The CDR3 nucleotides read TGTGCCAGCAGCTCCTCCATCTCTGGGGCCAACGTCCTGACTTTC.

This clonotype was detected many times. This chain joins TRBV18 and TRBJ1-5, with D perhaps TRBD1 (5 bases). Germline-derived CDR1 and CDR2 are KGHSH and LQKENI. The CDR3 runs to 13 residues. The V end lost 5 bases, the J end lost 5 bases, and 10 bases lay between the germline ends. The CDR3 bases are TGTGCCAGCTCAGGGGCTCAGGATCAGCCCCAGCATTTT. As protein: CASSGAQDQPQHF.

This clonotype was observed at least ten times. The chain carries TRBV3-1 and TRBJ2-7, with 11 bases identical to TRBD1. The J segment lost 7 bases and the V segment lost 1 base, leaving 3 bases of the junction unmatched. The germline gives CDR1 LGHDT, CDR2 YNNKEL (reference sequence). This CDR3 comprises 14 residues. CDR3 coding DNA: TGTGCCAGCAGCCAAGCCGGGACAGGGGGAGAGCAGTACTTC. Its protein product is CASSQAGTGGEQYF.

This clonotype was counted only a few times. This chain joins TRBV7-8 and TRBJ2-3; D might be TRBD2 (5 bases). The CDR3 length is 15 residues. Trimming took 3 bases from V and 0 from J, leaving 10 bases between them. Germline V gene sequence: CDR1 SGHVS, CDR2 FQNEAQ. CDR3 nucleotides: TGTGCCAGCAGCTTTAGGGAGAGGAGCACAGATACGCAGTATTTT. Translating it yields CASSFRERSTDTQYF.

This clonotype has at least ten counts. CDR3 nucleotides: TGCAGTGCTCCGTGGGAAATGAACACTGAAGCTTTCTTT. Protein product: CSAPWEMNTEAFF. This chain connects TRBV20-1 to TRBJ1-1; D not certain. The ends were cut back, 5 bases at V and 0 bases at J, with 10 bases in the middle. Germline loops: CDR1 DFQATT, CDR2 SNEGSKA (reference sequence). The CDR3 has 13 residues.

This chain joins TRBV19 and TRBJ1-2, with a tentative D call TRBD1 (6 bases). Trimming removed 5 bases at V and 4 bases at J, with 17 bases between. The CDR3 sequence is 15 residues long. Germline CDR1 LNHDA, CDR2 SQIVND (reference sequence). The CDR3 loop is CASSSTGTFSYGYTF. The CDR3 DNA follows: TGTGCCAGTAGTTCAACAGGGACCTTTTCCTATGGCTACACCTTC.

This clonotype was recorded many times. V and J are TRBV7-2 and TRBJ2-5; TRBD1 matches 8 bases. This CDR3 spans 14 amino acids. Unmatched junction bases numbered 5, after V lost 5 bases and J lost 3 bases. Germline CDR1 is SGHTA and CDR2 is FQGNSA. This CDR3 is CASSRRQGKETQYF. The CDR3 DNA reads TGTGCCAGCAGCAGACGACAGGGGAAAGAGACCCAGTACTTC.